The clone carrying this TCR beta chain has only a few counts. This specimen comes from a study of human T cells and chemical hapten exposure. The time point: pre-sensitization, week 0. Treatment of the sample: therapeutic diphenylcyclopropenone sensitization with weekly scalp DPC. One entry per CDR3 protein results from TCRdb running MiXCR on the RACE reads. The sample holds around 200,000 distinct CDR3 sequences; 25% to 30% are singletons and the top ten take less than 3%. Germline loops: CDR1 SQVTM, CDR2 ANQGSEA. This CDR3 region has 12 residues. V was clipped by 0 bases and J by 6 bases, with 8 bases between them.

V and J are TRBV29-1 and TRBJ1-1; no clear D gene. The TCR was taken from a woman aged 25-40 years with alopecia areata. Some clones in this sample may be carry-over from other donors' samples. Source: whole blood, taken in connection with sensitization to the hapten diphenylcyclopropenone (DPC). The CDR3: CSVEDPGPEAFF. The CDR3 DNA reads TGCAGCGTTGAAGATCCTGGACCTGAAGCTTTCTTT. Looking up the rest from reference TRBV29-1 and TRBJ1-1 gives the full variable domain: SAVISQKPSRDICQRGTSLTIQCQVDSQVTMMFWYRQQPGQSLTLIATANQGSEATYESGFVIDKFPISRPNLTFSTLTVSNMSPEDSSIYLCSVEDPGPEAFFGQGTRLTVV.